These 21 T cell receptor beta chains were all obtained from the same sample, sequenced in a study of Ad26.COV2.S vaccination and SARS-CoV-2 variants. Treatment described: roughly 20 received Ad26.COV2.S at low or high dose, single or two shots; several received placebo; per-sample allocation not given. The samples were gathered on day 63 after the first injection of vaccine or placebo. The method was immunoSEQ multiplex PCR; TCRdb's version includes in-frame clones alone and lacks a portion of them. Found here are hundreds of thousands of clones, approximately 90% of them singletons; the top ten hold approximately 5.9%. The source was peripheral blood, collected in a trial of Ad26.COV2.S vaccine versus placebo. Source of these receptors: a person between 18 and 60 years old who received the Ad26.COV2.S COVID-19 vaccine or a placebo.

The gene calls are TRBV7-8 and TRBJ2-2; possibly TRBD1 or TRBD2 for D (5 bases each). The V gene's germline CDR1 is SGHVS and CDR2 FQNEAQ. The CDR3 runs 15 residues. V was pared by 1 base and J by 7 bases, with 13 bases between. The CDR3 loop is CASSLGVGVGGELFF. Written as DNA, the CDR3 is TGTGCCAGCAGCTTAGGGGTGGGGGTAGGCGGGGAGCTGTTTTTT. The full variable domain, with the rest looked up from reference TRBV7-8 and TRBJ2-2, is GAGVSQSPRYKVAKRGQDVALRCDPISGHVSLFWYQQALGQGPEFLTYFQNEAQLDKSGLPSDRFFAERPEGSVSTLKIQRTQQEDSAVYLCASSLGVGVGGELFFGEGSRLTVL.

The chain has TRBV11-3 and TRBJ1-1; no reliable D call. The V gene's germline CDR1 is SGHNT and CDR2 YENEEA. This CDR3 has 15 residues. Trimming left V 1 base short and J 0 bases short, with 9 bases between. CDR3 in DNA: TGTGCCAGCAGCTTAGGTGGCAGCTTGAACACTGAAGCTTTCTTT. It yields the protein CASSLGGSLNTEAFF.

The V gene is TRBV12-3 or TRBV12-4, the J gene TRBJ2-6; D ambiguous. The V end was cut by 7 bases, the J end by 2 bases, with 6 bases between. The CDR3 runs to 13 residues. The CDR3 is CASILTGANVLTF. The CDR3 coding sequence is TGTGCCAGCATTCTTACTGGGGCCAACGTCCTGACTTTC.

The chain employs TRBV10-3 and TRBJ1-2; a weak D match, TRBD1 (6 bases). There are 15 residues in the CDR3. Germline V CDR1 and CDR2: ENHRY, SYGVKD. With 0 bases removed from V and 7 bases from J, the gap between germline ends came to 15 bases. The CDR3 DNA is TGTGCCATCAGTGAGTCGGGGGGGCGAGAGTCTGGCTACACCTTC. Its protein is CAISESGGRESGYTF.

The J gene is TRBJ1-1, the V gene TRBV30; D may be TRBD1 (5 bases). This CDR3 contains 17 residues. Trimming cost V 2 bases and J 1 base, with 20 bases left between them. Germline V gene data show CDR1 as GTSNPN and CDR2 as SVGIG (reference sequence). In DNA form, the CDR3 reads TGTGCCTGGAGTTCGGGGTTTGTTGGAGGACAGAACACTGAAGCTTTCTTT. It is translated as CAWSSGFVGGQNTEAFF. Looking up the rest from reference TRBV30 and TRBJ1-1 gives the full variable domain: SQTIHQWPATLVQPVGSPLSLECTVEGTSNPNLYWYRQAAGRGLQLLFYSVGIGQISSEVPQNLSASRPQDRQFILSSKKLLLSDSGFYLCAWSSGFVGGQNTEAFFGQGTRLTVV.

The rearrangement uses TRBV29-1 and TRBJ2-7; 9 bases fit TRBD2. Germline V CDR1 and CDR2: SQVTM, ANQGSEA. The CDR3 spans 15 residues. J lost 4 bases, V lost 4 bases, and 11 bases had no gene match. As DNA, the CDR3 is TGCAGCGTTGGTTATGGCGGGAGGGCCGGGTACGAGCAGTACTTC. Amino acids: CSVGYGGRAGYEQYF.

V is TRBV7-5 and J is TRBJ2-7; TRBD2, the D gene given by the table, was not confirmed from the DNA. TRBV7-5 is a pseudogene segment. The CDR3 totals 15 residues. CDR3 amino acids: CARSHRDGSSYEQYF. The CDR3, as DNA: TGTGCCAGAAGCCACCGGGACGGGAGCTCCTACGAGCAGTACTTC.

CDR3: CSVEGQEYPYEQYF. In nucleotides, the CDR3 is TGCAGCGTTGAAGGGCAGGAGTACCCCTACGAGCAGTACTTC. V usage is TRBV29-1 and J usage is TRBJ2-7; no firm D call. The CDR3 covers 14 residues. Trimming cost V 1 base and J 2 bases, with 12 bases left between them. Germline assignment: CDR1 SQVTM and CDR2 ANQGSEA.

The chain employs TRBV6-5 and TRBJ1-5; D is unclear. V gave up 4 bases and J gave up 2 bases, with 12 bases separating them. The CDR3 sequence is 15 residues long. The V gene's germline CDR1 is MNHEY and CDR2 SVGAGI. Here the CDR3 DNA reads TGTGCCAGCAGTTCGAACAGTCGGGGCAATCAGCCCCAGCATTTT. It encodes CASSSNSRGNQPQHF.

The CDR3 is CAWSVNREPDTQYF. The DNA for the CDR3 is TGTGCCTGGAGTGTAAATAGGGAACCAGATACGCAGTATTTT. This rearrangement joins TRBV30 to TRBJ2-3; no definite D call. Deletions cut 0 bases from V and 4 bases from J, with 11 bases between. The CDR3 contains 14 residues. Germline V CDR1 and CDR2: GTSNPN, SVGIG (reference sequence). The full variable domain, completed using reference TRBV30 and TRBJ2-3, is SQTIHQWPATLVQPVGSPLSLECTVEGTSNPNLYWYRQAAGRGLQLLFYSVGIGQISSEVPQNLSASRPQDRQFILSSKKLLLSDSGFYLCAWSVNREPDTQYFGPGTRLTVL.

J is TRBJ1-1 and V is TRBV7-9; tentatively, D is TRBD1 (5 bases). The CDR3 contains 12 residues. Trimming removed 5 bases from V and 9 bases from J, with 13 bases in between. CDR1 and CDR2 (germline): SEHNR, FQNEAQ (reference sequence). The CDR3 DNA is TGTGCCAGCAGCGAATGGGGGAACCAAGCTTTCTTT. Translating it yields CASSEWGNQAFF.

This clone was detected a few times. This sequence joins TRBV27 and TRBJ1-2; D unclear. Germline assignment: CDR1 MNHEY and CDR2 SMNVEV (reference sequence). Trimming pared 0 bases from V and 6 bases from J, leaving 14 bases between. This CDR3 has 15 residues. CDR3 in DNA: TGTGCCAGCAGTTTATCGGTTGGGTCCCGGAATGGCTACACCTTC. Translation: CASSLSVGSRNGYTF.

The chain recombines TRBV9 with TRBJ2-3; D uncertain. Germline V lookup: CDR1 SGDLS, CDR2 YYNGEE. This CDR3 has 15 amino acids. Between the trimmed V and J ends, which lost 2 bases and 0 bases, there was a span of 10 bases. DNA for the CDR3: TGTGCCAGCAGCGTCTCGGACCTTAGCACAGATACGCAGTATTTT. Translating it yields CASSVSDLSTDTQYF.

This clone was seen more than once but under ten times. The chain recombines TRBV27 with TRBJ2-7; 8 bases line up with TRBD2. The germline V gene encodes CDR1 MNHEY and CDR2 SMNVEV (reference sequence). The CDR3 extends over 16 amino acids. The junction had 12 bases not matched to a gene; V was cut back by 5 bases and J by 3 bases. This chain's CDR3 is CASSPRSSGIFYEQYF. CDR3 bases: TGTGCCAGCAGTCCCCGTAGTAGCGGGATCTTCTACGAGCAGTACTTC.

This clone was found a few times. The V gene is TRBV4-1, the J gene TRBJ1-4; 7 positions agree with TRBD1. V gave up 4 bases and J gave up 6 bases; unmatched junction bases: 8. From germline, CDR1 is MGHRA and CDR2 YSYEKL. The CDR3 runs to 15 residues. The CDR3 coding sequence is TGCGCCAGCAGCCTAATCGGGACAGCTCATGAAAAACTGTTTTTT. Protein sequence: CASSLIGTAHEKLFF.

J is TRBJ1-2 and V is TRBV19; TRBD1 agrees at 8 bases. This CDR3 is built from 14 residues. The V segment lost 6 bases and the J segment 7 bases; nucleotides outside the gene matches: 10. Per germline, CDR1 LNHDA and CDR2 SQIVND (reference sequence). CDR3 protein: CASRRGQEVPGYTF. CDR3 in DNA: TGTGCCAGTAGAAGGGGACAGGAGGTCCCTGGCTACACCTTC. The full variable domain, in which reference TRBV19 and TRBJ1-2 provide the parts outside the CDR3, is DGGITQSPKYLFRKEGQNVTLSCEQNLNHDAMYWYRQDPGQGLRLIYYSQIVNDFQKGDIAEGYSVSREKKESFPLTVTSAQKNPTAFYLCASRRGQEVPGYTFGSGTRLTVV.

The chain links TRBV28 to TRBJ2-1, with a tentative D call TRBD1 (6 bases). Germline CDR1 reads MDHEN; CDR2 reads SYDVKM. V lost 5 bases and J lost 0, with 23 bases in between. This CDR3 has 19 amino acids. As DNA, the CDR3 is TGTGCCAGCAGTCCTAAGCTTACAGGGCGGAACCTCTCCTACAATGAGCAGTTCTTC. Translating gives CASSPKLTGRNLSYNEQFF.

This chain connects TRBV9 to TRBJ2-5, with TRBD2 identical over 13 bases. V gave up 3 bases and J gave up 5 bases; unmatched junction bases: 7. CDR3 length equals 16 residues. Germline CDR1 reads SGDLS; CDR2 reads YYNGEE. The CDR3 DNA reads TGTGCCAGCAGCGGTACTAGCGGGAGGGCCGGCGAGACCCAGTACTTC. Protein: CASSGTSGRAGETQYF.

The chain links TRBV30 to TRBJ2-5; no firm D call. The CDR3 is 13 residues long. Germline CDR1 is GTSNPN and CDR2 is SVGIG (reference sequence). V lost 2 bases and J 3 bases, leaving 10 bases between the germline ends. The CDR3 region has the DNA TGTGCCTGGAGTACATACAGAGAAGAGACCCAGTACTTC. Protein: CAWSTYREETQYF. The full variable domain, rest sourced from reference TRBV30 and TRBJ2-5, is SQTIHQWPATLVQPVGSPLSLECTVEGTSNPNLYWYRQAAGRGLQLLFYSVGIGQISSEVPQNLSASRPQDRQFILSSKKLLLSDSGFYLCAWSTYREETQYFGPGTRLLVL.

This clone was picked up many times. J is TRBJ2-7 and V is TRBV30, with D possibly being TRBD2 (6 bases). Trimming took 3 bases from V and 11 from J, leaving 17 bases between them. CDR1 is GTSNPN and CDR2 is SVGIG in the germline V gene (reference sequence). The CDR3 is made up of 12 amino acids. As DNA, the CDR3 is TGTGCCTGGAGCCGGGGGATTTCCTCAGAGTACTTC. Its protein product is CAWSRGISSEYF.

The chain combines TRBV28 with TRBJ1-1; 8 bases match TRBD1. This CDR3 is 17 amino acids long. V was pared by 4 bases and J by 2 bases, with 12 bases of the junction left unmatched. Germline values: CDR1 MDHEN, CDR2 SYDVKM. The CDR3 region is CASSYNIDRGFNTEAFF. In DNA form, the CDR3 reads TGTGCCAGCAGTTACAATATAGACAGGGGTTTTAACACTGAAGCTTTCTTT.